This TCR beta chain was profiled in a study of blood T cells in healthy people across ages. Overall study results and limits: Conclusively comparing naive with antigen-experienced cells was impossible with unsorted PBMCs.

The extraction recovered at least 5.5 micrograms of total RNA per sample. Trimming took off 0 bases at V and 7 bases at J, with 9 bases between the two ends. Germline assignment: CDR1 LGHDT and CDR2 YNNKEL (reference sequence). This CDR3 has 13 residues. Comments on this clonotype: The antigen remains undetermined.

The authors ran a second PCR of about 7 to 12 cycles using a sample-barcoded 5' primer and a J-beta primer mix. Every cDNA molecule carried a tag from a template-switch adaptor bearing 12 random nucleotides. TCRdb called the 5' RACE reads again in MiXCR, with one record for every CDR3 protein. Here the sample spans some 900,000 distinct CDR3 sequences, around 48% being singletons. This chain joins TRBV3-1 and TRBJ1-2, with no clear D. The clonotype originates from a man aged 30 to 39 in good health. Sequencing was done on a sample of blood. The CDR3 region is CASSQDRTSGYTF. CDR3 bases: TGTGCCAGCAGCCAAGATCGGACGAGTGGCTACACCTTC. Together with reference TRBV3-1 and TRBJ1-2, the CDR3 gives the full variable domain: DTAVSQTPKYLVTQMGNDKSIKCEQNLGHDTMYWYKQDSKKFLKIMFSYNNKELIINETVPNRFSPKSPDKAHLNLHINSLELGDSAVYFCASSQDRTSGYTFGSGTRLTVV.